The 32 T cell receptor beta chains below all came from one sample that was sequenced in a study of shared clonotypes between healthy human individuals. Profiling relied on immunoSEQ multiplex PCR, and the TCRdb table lists in-frame clones only, not all of them. The repertoire includes 950,000 to 1,300,000 clones, around 74% of them detected once, and about 1.5% sits in the top ten. The specimen was memory CD4+ T cells sorted from blood. Documented subset: CD45RA-negative fraction. The receptor set was obtained from a man between 18 and 29 years old in good health.

This clone was seen repeatedly, ten times or more. This rearrangement joins TRBV28 to TRBJ1-2; perhaps TRBD1 as D (6 bases). This CDR3 region has 15 residues. V shed 5 bases and J shed 4 bases, with 17 bases lying between them. The V gene's germline CDR1 is MDHEN and CDR2 SYDVKM. As DNA, the CDR3 is TGTGCCAGCAGTCAAACAGGGCAAGTTGGCTATGGCTACACCTTC. The encoded protein is CASSQTGQVGYGYTF.

The gene calls are TRBV7-9 and TRBJ1-1, with D hard to call. This CDR3 has 15 amino acids. In germline, CDR1 is SEHNR, CDR2 FQNEAQ (reference sequence). Trimming removed 5 bases at V and 1 base at J, with 14 bases between. The CDR3: CASSVHLMANTEAFF. As DNA, the CDR3 is TGTGCCAGCAGCGTTCATCTTATGGCGAACACTGAAGCTTTCTTT.

The CDR3 region has the DNA TGTGCCAGCAGCCAGGAAGGAGGAAGTTCACCCCTCCACTTT. Its protein product is CASSQEGGSSPLHF. The J gene is TRBJ1-6, the V gene TRBV9; D unclear. Germline lookup yields CDR1 SGDLS and CDR2 YYNGEE. The CDR3 extends over 14 amino acids. V shed 4 bases and J shed 9 bases, with 14 bases lying between them.

Comment on this clone: The junction departs from germline at one end; a sequencing error may be responsible. CDR3 sequence: CAGSDQQGVEAFF. The CDR3 bases are TGTGCCGGCAGTGATCAACAGGGGGTTGAAGCTTTCTTT. The chain combines TRBV2 with TRBJ1-1; 8 bases agree with TRBD1. Germline V lookup: CDR1 SNHLY, CDR2 FYNNEI. This CDR3 is built from 13 residues.

This clone was counted only a few times. CDR3 in DNA: TGTGCCAGCAGCTTAGAGGTTTTGGGACAGGGGAAGCGGGAGCAGTTCTTC. It yields the protein CASSLEVLGQGKREQFF. The chain carries TRBV7-9 and TRBJ2-1; the match to TRBD1 covers 10 bases. V was clipped by 1 base and J by 10 bases; unmatched bases: 13. Germline-derived CDR1 and CDR2 are SEHNR and FQNEAQ (reference sequence). The CDR3 totals 17 residues.

The V call is TRBV2, the J call TRBJ2-5; D remains unclear. Germline V lookup: CDR1 SNHLY, CDR2 FYNNEI. CDR3 length: 11 amino acids. V was pared by 9 bases and J by 5 bases, with 10 bases between. The CDR3 DNA sequence: TGTGCCAGTGGGTTGCGCGAGACCCAGTACTTC. Translating it yields CASGLRETQYF.

In the case of this clone: The same CDR3 is also encoded by other DNA sequences in this sample. The gene calls are TRBV19 and TRBJ1-3; 7 bases are a match to TRBD1. Germline V gene sequence: CDR1 LNHDA, CDR2 SQIVND (reference sequence). The V gene end was trimmed by 6 bases and the J gene end by 4 bases; junction bases not matched to a gene: 6. CDR3 length: 14 residues. CDR3 nucleotides: TGTGCCAGTAGAAGACAGGGCGCCGGAAACACCATATATTTT. It codes for CASRRQGAGNTIYF.

The gene calls are TRBV18 and TRBJ1-4; D is uncertain. Deletions cut 2 bases from V and 6 bases from J, with 7 bases between. Germline V gene sequence: CDR1 KGHSH, CDR2 LQKENI. This CDR3 spans 13 amino acids. CDR3 amino acids: CASSPTADEKLFF. The DNA of the CDR3 is TGTGCCAGCTCACCAACGGCAGATGAAAAACTGTTTTTT. The full variable domain, in which reference TRBV18 and TRBJ1-4 provide the parts outside the CDR3, is NAGVMQNPRHLVRRRGQEARLRCSPMKGHSHVYWYRQLPEEGLKFMVYLQKENIIDESGMPKERFSAEFPKEGPSILRIQQVVRGDSAAYFCASSPTADEKLFFGSGTQLSVL.

The chain's CDR3 is CASRWGEERGNEQYF. Here the CDR3 DNA reads TGTGCCAGCAGATGGGGGGAGGAGAGGGGGAACGAGCAGTACTTC. The rearrangement uses TRBV6-5 and TRBJ2-7; either TRBD1 or TRBD2 may supply D (6 bases each). Germline CDR1 reads MNHEY; CDR2 reads SVGAGI. This CDR3 is 15 amino acids long. Trimming cost V 6 bases and J 5 bases, with 20 bases left between them.

This chain uses TRBV5-1 with TRBJ2-2; TRBD2 matches 8 bases. This CDR3 is built from 16 residues. The V segment lost 2 bases and the J segment 6 bases; nucleotides outside the gene matches: 9. The V gene's germline CDR1 is SGHRS and CDR2 YFSETQ. The CDR3, as DNA: TGCGCCAGCAGCTTTAGCGGGATGACGATGGCCGGGGAGCTGTTTTTT. This sequence encodes CASSFSGMTMAGELFF.

V gene TRBV28 combines with J gene TRBJ2-5; D may be TRBD1 (5 bases). Trimming left V 5 bases short and J 4 bases short, with 17 bases between. Germline CDR1 reads MDHEN; CDR2 reads SYDVKM. CDR3 length: 15 residues. The CDR3, as DNA: TGTGCCAGCAGTACCGAAGGGGCCGTGCGAGAGACCCAGTACTTC. As protein: CASSTEGAVRETQYF.

The J gene is TRBJ1-2, the V gene TRBV15, with a possible D match to TRBD1 (6 bases). Trimming left V 4 bases short and J 4 bases short, with 16 bases between. The CDR3 is 15 residues long. Germline-derived CDR1 and CDR2 are LNHNV and YYDKDF (reference sequence). The CDR3 sequence: CATSTGPGDVYGYTF. CDR3 DNA: TGTGCCACCAGCACAGGCCCAGGGGATGTCTATGGCTACACCTTC.

V gene TRBV6-1 combines with J gene TRBJ2-7; TRBD2 matches at 9 bases. Germline V lookup: CDR1 MNHNS, CDR2 SASEGT. CDR3 length: 13 amino acids. The junction had 3 bases not matched to a gene; V was cut back by 6 bases and J by 3 bases. In DNA, the CDR3 is TGTGCCAGCAGGGTAGCGGGAGTCTACGAGCAGTACTTC. Translated, it gives CASRVAGVYEQYF.

The chain is built from TRBV2 and TRBJ2-5; 8 nucleotides match TRBD1. The J call may be mistaken, given a closer DNA end match to TRBJ2-7. The germline gives CDR1 SNHLY, CDR2 FYNNEI. The CDR3 totals 14 residues. The DNA of the CDR3 is TGTGCCAGCAGAGGGACAGGCTACTCCTACGAGCAGTACTTC. Its protein product is CASRGTGYSYEQYF.

The table lists this clone with many counts. J is TRBJ2-7 and V is TRBV28; 9 bases fit TRBD2. The CDR3 spans 16 residues. Germline V lookup: CDR1 MDHEN, CDR2 SYDVKM. V was pared by 3 bases and J by 2 bases, with 8 bases of the junction left unmatched. For the CDR3, the DNA is TGTGCCAGCAGTTTCACACTAGCGGGCCTCACCTACGAGCAGTACTTC. The encoded protein is CASSFTLAGLTYEQYF.

The sample holds a few counts of this clone. This chain joins TRBV15 and TRBJ2-3, with TRBD2 matching 10 bases. The CDR3 contains 18 residues. The germline V gene has CDR1 LNHNV and CDR2 YYDKDF (reference sequence). After removal of 0 bases from V and 4 bases from J, the junction contained 10 bases not matched to a gene. This CDR3 is CATSRDRLAGVGADTQYF. CDR3 nucleotides: TGTGCCACCAGCAGAGATCGCCTAGCGGGAGTGGGCGCAGATACGCAGTATTTT.

This clone was seen more than once but under ten times. V usage is TRBV2 and J usage is TRBJ1-6, with D possibly matching TRBD1 (5 bases). Deletions cut 5 bases from V and 7 bases from J, with 18 bases between. This CDR3 is 16 amino acids long. Germline V gene sequence: CDR1 SNHLY, CDR2 FYNNEI. The CDR3 nucleotides are TGTGCCAGCAGTTCCGGGACCGAAACTCGGAATTCACCCCTCCACTTT. Translated: CASSSGTETRNSPLHF.

This chain joins TRBV1 and TRBJ2-2; the table's D call, TRBD2, has no DNA check behind it. TRBV1 represents a pseudogene. This CDR3 is 16 amino acids long. CDR3 nucleotides: TGCACCAGCAGCCAGAGGCGGGAGGGTCCTACCGGGGAGCTGTTTTTT. Encoded protein: CTSSQRREGPTGELFF.

The chain has TRBV29-1 and TRBJ2-7; D ambiguous. Germline loops: CDR1 SQVTM, CDR2 ANQGSEA. The CDR3 loop spans 13 amino acids. Between the trimmed V and J ends, which lost 6 bases and 2 bases, there was a span of 14 bases. The CDR3 DNA reads as TGCAGCGTCGCTGGGTATGGAGCCTACGAGCAGTACTTC. It codes for CSVAGYGAYEQYF.

The chain uses TRBV6-1 and TRBJ1-1; no clear D gene. There are 13 residues in the CDR3. With 1 base removed from V and 1 base from J, the gap between germline ends came to 4 bases. Germline V gene lookup returns CDR1 MNHNS and CDR2 SASEGT. The DNA of the CDR3 is TGTGCCAGCAGTGAAGTTGGGAACACTGAAGCTTTCTTT. Translating it yields CASSEVGNTEAFF.

In the case of this clone: This may be a read error: a much more frequent sequence differs by one nucleotide. The sample holds other DNA sequences that translate to the same CDR3. The chain is built from TRBV30 and TRBJ1-2, with D maybe TRBD1 (6 bases). Germline CDR1 is GTSNPN and CDR2 is SVGIG (reference sequence). This CDR3 comprises 13 residues. V shed 0 bases and J shed 4 bases, with 9 bases lying between them. The CDR3 DNA is TGTGCCTGGAGTGTAACAGGGTCCTATGGCTACACCTTC. Protein: CAWSVTGSYGYTF.

This sequence joins TRBV5-4 and TRBJ2-1, with D tentatively TRBD2 (6 bases). The CDR3 is 14 amino acids. Germline V gene lookup returns CDR1 SGHNT and CDR2 YYREEE (reference sequence). Trimming removed 2 bases at V and 8 bases at J, with 14 bases between. The CDR3 spells CASSLSGFTDEQFF. The CDR3 DNA reads TGTGCCAGCAGCTTAAGCGGGTTTACAGATGAGCAGTTCTTC.

V is TRBV27 and J is TRBJ1-3; weak D call: TRBD1 (5 bases). This CDR3 has 14 amino acids. Germline-derived CDR1 and CDR2 are MNHEY and SMNVEV (reference sequence). Trimming left V 2 bases short and J 4 bases short, with 9 bases between. CDR3 sequence: CASSLAGLGNTIYF. In nucleotides, the CDR3 is TGTGCCAGCAGTTTAGCAGGGTTAGGAAACACCATATATTTT.

J is TRBJ1-6 and V is TRBV9; D uncertain. This CDR3 has 14 residues. From germline, CDR1 is SGDLS and CDR2 YYNGEE. V was pared by 0 bases and J by 7 bases, with 8 bases between. Here the CDR3 reads CASSVVDLNSPLHF. The CDR3 DNA is TGTGCCAGCAGCGTAGTCGACCTCAATTCACCCCTCCACTTT.

The chain has TRBV5-1 and TRBJ2-1; 12 nucleotides match TRBD2. The CDR3 extends over 16 amino acids. Germline V gives CDR1 SGHRS, CDR2 YFSETQ. Germline trimming cut 4 bases from V and 7 bases from J; bases unmatched to any gene: 9. The CDR3 DNA sequence: TGCGCCAGCAGCCCAGGCGGACTAGCGGGGCCGAATGAGCAGTTCTTC. Its protein is CASSPGGLAGPNEQFF.

The rearrangement uses TRBV6-6 and TRBJ1-2; D uncertain. The V and J ends lost 5 bases and 10 bases respectively, with 11 bases between them. The CDR3 consists of 11 residues. CDR1 and CDR2 (germline): MNHNY, SVGAGI (reference sequence). The CDR3 nucleotides read TGTGCCAGCAGTACTGGCGGGGACTACACCTTC. Translating gives CASSTGGDYTF.

The chain is built from TRBV15 and TRBJ2-7; 9 bases line up with TRBD2. J lost 0 bases, V lost 0 bases, and 9 bases had no gene match. Germline assignment: CDR1 LNHNV and CDR2 YYDKDF (reference sequence). CDR3 length: 18 residues. CDR3 coding DNA: TGTGCCACCAGCAGAGATATAGCGGGGGTTACAGTCTCCTACGAGCAGTACTTC. This sequence encodes CATSRDIAGVTVSYEQYF.

This clone appeared a few times. The chain has TRBV7-9 and TRBJ1-5; D uncertain. Trimming removed 6 bases from V and 3 bases from J, with 9 bases in between. Germline values: CDR1 SEHNR, CDR2 FQNEAQ (reference sequence). The CDR3 contains 13 residues. The CDR3 is CASRGRNNQPQHF. The CDR3 coding sequence is TGTGCCAGCAGAGGACGGAACAATCAGCCCCAGCATTTT.

The chain joins TRBV5-6 to TRBJ1-6; D uncertain. Germline CDR1 is SGHDT and CDR2 is YYEEEE. CDR3 length: 14 amino acids. With 0 bases removed from V and 2 bases from J, the gap between germline ends came to 3 bases. The CDR3 spells CASSLGPYNSPLHF. In DNA, the CDR3 is TGTGCCAGCAGCTTGGGGCCCTATAATTCACCCCTCCACTTT.

The chain combines TRBV7-9 with TRBJ1-4, with 9 positions matching TRBD1. Germline CDR1 reads SEHNR; CDR2 reads FQNEAQ (reference sequence). CDR3 length: 16 residues. V was clipped by 1 base and J by 7 bases; unmatched bases: 7. CDR3 in amino acids: CASSLDRTGAFEKLFF. The CDR3 DNA reads as TGTGCCAGCAGCTTAGATCGGACAGGGGCCTTTGAAAAACTGTTTTTT.

This clone was seen repeatedly, ten times or more. The chain couples TRBV7-6 to TRBJ2-1; 7 bases match TRBD1. The CDR3 has 14 residues. The J segment lost 11 bases and the V segment lost 1 base, leaving 8 bases of the junction unmatched. Germline assignment: CDR1 SGHVS and CDR2 FNYEAQ. The DNA for the CDR3 is TGTGCCAGCAGCTTAGAGAGACAGGGTTCCAAGCAGTTCTTC. Its protein is CASSLERQGSKQFF.

The chain links TRBV5-4 to TRBJ2-2; 11 bases match TRBD1. Germline V gives CDR1 SGHNT, CDR2 YYREEE (reference sequence). This CDR3 has 15 amino acids. V shed 2 bases, J shed 5 bases, and the junction held 2 bases outside the gene matches. The CDR3 region has the DNA TGTGCCAGCAGCTTTGGACAGGGGGCGACCGGGGAGCTGTTTTTT. Translating it yields CASSFGQGATGELFF.